One TCR beta chain is described in this entry. Antigen unknown. Next came a second PCR, run for about 7 to 12 cycles, which used a sample-barcoded 5' primer along with a J-beta primer mix. TCRdb called the 5' RACE reads again in MiXCR, with one record for every CDR3 protein. The table has about 1,500,000 distinct CDR3 sequences, roughly 27% seen once; the top ten hold 7% to 9%. This CDR3 comprises 13 residues. V lost 7 bases to trimming and J lost 2 bases, with 13 bases between them. Germline CDR1 and CDR2: SQVTM and ANQGSEA. The sample is drawn from a study of blood T cells in healthy people across ages. Notes on the study in general: A greater number of naive CD4+ cells and higher diversity distinguished long-lived donors from aged donors. Measured against age, TCR beta diversity per million T cells decreased in a roughly linear manner.

Sequenced sample: blood. The genes are TRBV29-1 and TRBJ2-3, with D possibly TRBD2 on 6 matching bases. The TCR sequence derives from a woman younger than 45 in good health. DNA of the CDR3: TGCAGCGCAACGTCGGGGGACACAGATACGCAGTATTTT. Encoded protein: CSATSGDTDTQYF.